This T cell receptor beta chain originates from a study of shared clonotypes between healthy human individuals. Study observations and caveats: Estimated clonotype richness was generally higher in naive than memory subsets.

This CDR3 contains 17 residues. Germline CDR1 is SGHTA and CDR2 is FQGNSA. V lost 1 base to trimming and J lost 5 bases, with 17 bases between them. Every one of the donors was a Caucasian adult that lived in Nashville, Tennessee. The table came from immunoSEQ multiplex PCR; TCRdb's copy has only in-frame clones and leaves some out. The sample shows approximately 120,000 clones, about 71% of them seen only once. On this clone: The antigen is undetermined.

The sample was memory CD8+ T cells sorted from blood. Subset specified: CD45RO+ cells pooled with CCR7-negative TemRA cells. The clonotype originates from a woman aged 25 to 45 in good health. The chain links TRBV7-2 to TRBJ2-2; TRBD2 is a possible D gene (6 bases). CDR3 sequence (DNA): TGTGCCAGCAGCTTAGTGGAGGGTAGGGGTTGGACCGGGGAGCTGTTTTTT. It translates to CASSLVEGRGWTGELFF.